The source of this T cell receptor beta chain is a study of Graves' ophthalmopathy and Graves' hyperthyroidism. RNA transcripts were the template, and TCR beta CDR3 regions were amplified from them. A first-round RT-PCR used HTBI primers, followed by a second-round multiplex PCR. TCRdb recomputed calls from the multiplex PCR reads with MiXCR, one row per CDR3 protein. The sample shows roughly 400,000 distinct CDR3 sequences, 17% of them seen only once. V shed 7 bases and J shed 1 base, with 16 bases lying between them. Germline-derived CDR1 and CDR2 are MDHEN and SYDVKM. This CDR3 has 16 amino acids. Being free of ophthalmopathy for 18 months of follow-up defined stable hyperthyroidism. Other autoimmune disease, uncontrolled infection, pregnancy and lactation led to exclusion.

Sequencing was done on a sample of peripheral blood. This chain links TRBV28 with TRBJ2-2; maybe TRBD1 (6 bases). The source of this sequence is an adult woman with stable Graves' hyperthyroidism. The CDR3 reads CASNPPGQRNTGELFF. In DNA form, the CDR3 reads TGTGCCAGCAACCCCCCGGGACAAAGGAACACCGGGGAGCTGTTTTTT.